A selection of T cell receptor beta chains follows, all from one sample in a study of blood T cell repertoires in COVID-19. TCRdb's table, derived via immunoSEQ multiplex PCR, lists solely in-frame clones and lacks some. The sample carries about 290,000 clones, around 86% recorded once. The sequencing input was PBMCs or T cells enriched from blood (not recorded which). The receptors were sampled from a woman in her thirties or forties who had recovered from COVID-19. The CDR3 runs from the conserved cysteine through the conserved F or W. A D gene is named only where the DNA matches it firmly. Not every row has a clone size; where given, it reads once, few, many or a size class.

d_call: NA; j_call: TRBJ2-1; clone_size: NA; v_call: TRBV3-1/TRBV3-2; cdr3_nt: TGTGCCAGCAGCCTCGGACAGTACAATGAGCAGTTCTTC; cdr3_aa: CASSLGQYNEQFF
d_call: TRBD1; j_call: TRBJ1-5; clone_size: few; v_call: TRBV19; cdr3_nt: TGTGCCAGCCAAATCGGACAGGGGGTGAGCAATCAGCCCCAGCATTTT; cdr3_aa: CASQIGQGVSNQPQHF
d_call: NA; j_call: TRBJ1-5; clone_size: few; v_call: TRBV6-5; cdr3_nt: TGTGCCAGCAGTTACTCGGGGGGGGTTCAGCCCCAGCATTTT; cdr3_aa: CASSYSGGVQPQHF
d_call: NA; j_call: TRBJ2-1; clone_size: NA; v_call: TRBV5-6; cdr3_nt: TGTGCCAGCAGGGTCGAGGACTTCCAAGACAATGAGCAGTTCTTC; cdr3_aa: CASRVEDFQDNEQFF
d_call: TRBD2; j_call: TRBJ2-1; clone_size: NA; v_call: TRBV7-9; cdr3_nt: TGTGCCAGCAGGGTCGGGGGGGATGAGCAGTTCTTC; cdr3_aa: CASRVGGDEQFF
d_call: TRBD2; j_call: TRBJ2-1; clone_size: NA; v_call: TRBV19; cdr3_nt: TGTGCCAGTAGTCTGAGGAGACTAGCGGGGGAACATAGCTCCTACAATGAGCAGTTCTTC; cdr3_aa: CASSLRRLAGEHSSYNEQFF
d_call: NA; j_call: TRBJ2-5; clone_size: NA; v_call: TRBV19; cdr3_nt: TGTGCCAGCAGAGAAAGACTAGGAGAAGTAAAAGAGACCCAGTACTTC; cdr3_aa: CASRERLGEVKETQYF
d_call: NA; j_call: TRBJ1-2; clone_size: NA; v_call: TRBV9; cdr3_nt: TGTGCCAGCAGCGTAGGGCGGAATACTAACTATGGCTACACCTTC; cdr3_aa: CASSVGRNTNYGYTF
d_call: TRBD1; j_call: TRBJ1-1; clone_size: NA; v_call: TRBV7-2; cdr3_nt: TGTGCCAGCAGCTTAGTACCAACAGGGGGGTCCACTGAAGCTTTCTTT; cdr3_aa: CASSLVPTGGSTEAFF
d_call: NA; j_call: TRBJ1-5; clone_size: NA; v_call: TRBV27; cdr3_nt: TGTGCCAGCAGTCCGGAGGGGCGAGATCAGCCCCAGCATTTT; cdr3_aa: CASSPEGRDQPQHF
d_call: NA; j_call: TRBJ1-5; clone_size: NA; v_call: TRBV24-1; cdr3_nt: TGTGCCACCAGTGATTCCTCTAGCAATCAGCCCCAGCATTTT; cdr3_aa: CATSDSSSNQPQHF
d_call: NA; j_call: TRBJ2-7; clone_size: once; v_call: TRBV7-2; cdr3_nt: TGTGCCAGCAGCGCCTTCGCAGGACTCTCCTACGAGCAGTACTTC; cdr3_aa: CASSAFAGLSYEQYF
d_call: NA; j_call: TRBJ1-2; clone_size: NA; v_call: TRBV18; cdr3_nt: TGTGCCAGCTCACCGCGATCAATCACAGGACCCTATGGCTACACCTTC; cdr3_aa: CASSPRSITGPYGYTF
d_call: NA; j_call: TRBJ1-3; clone_size: NA; v_call: TRBV7-2; cdr3_nt: TGTGCCAGCATCCTCAGCAGCTTAGCGCTCTCCTTCACTGGAAACACCATATATTTT; cdr3_aa: CASILSSLALSFTGNTIYF
d_call: NA; j_call: TRBJ1-1; clone_size: NA; v_call: TRBV7-8; cdr3_nt: TGTGCCAGCAGCTTAGCGGGGGGGTTCTCTGAAGCTTTCTTT; cdr3_aa: CASSLAGGFSEAFF
d_call: NA; j_call: TRBJ2-1; clone_size: NA; v_call: TRBV5-4; cdr3_nt: TGTGCCAGCAGCTTGAGTCGAGGGTGGGGTGAGCAGTTCTTC; cdr3_aa: CASSLSRGWGEQFF
d_call: NA; j_call: TRBJ1-1; clone_size: NA; v_call: TRBV3-1/TRBV3-2; cdr3_nt: TGTGCCAGCAGCCAAGGAGGGGGTTGGCCTGAAGCTTTCTTT; cdr3_aa: CASSQGGGWPEAFF
d_call: NA; j_call: TRBJ1-2; clone_size: NA; v_call: TRBV3-1/TRBV3-2; cdr3_nt: TGTGCCAGCAGTCAAGGACACAGGGTGATGAATGGCTACACCTTC; cdr3_aa: CASSQGHRVMNGYTF
d_call: TRBD2; j_call: TRBJ2-2; clone_size: NA; v_call: TRBV6-6; cdr3_nt: TGTGCCAGCAGCCCCCAAGCGATCCCTTTAGCGGGGAGGAACACCGGGGAGCTGTTTTTT; cdr3_aa: CASSPQAIPLAGRNTGELFF
d_call: NA; j_call: TRBJ1-1; clone_size: NA; v_call: TRBV10-3; cdr3_nt: TGTGCCATCAGTTCATCGAACACTGAAGCTTTCTTT; cdr3_aa: CAISSSNTEAFF
d_call: NA; j_call: TRBJ1-3; clone_size: NA; v_call: TRBV9; cdr3_nt: TGTGCCAGCGCAGAAGGAAACACCATATATTTT; cdr3_aa: CASAEGNTIYF
d_call: TRBD2; j_call: TRBJ2-5; clone_size: NA; v_call: TRBV10-3; cdr3_nt: TGTGCCATCAGTGACGCGGGAGCGGGAGGGACACAGACCCAGTACTTC; cdr3_aa: CAISDAGAGGTQTQYF
d_call: NA; j_call: TRBJ2-2; clone_size: NA; v_call: TRBV6-1; cdr3_nt: TGTGCCAGCAGTGAGGATCGACTACCCGTGGTGGCCGGGGAGCTGTTTTTT; cdr3_aa: CASSEDRLPVVAGELFF
d_call: NA; j_call: TRBJ2-3; clone_size: NA; v_call: TRBV7-9; cdr3_nt: TGTGCCAGCACTTCCCGTAGGACTACTACAGATACGCAGTATTTT; cdr3_aa: CASTSRRTTTDTQYF